This T cell receptor beta chain was identified in a study of response to subunit inactivated influenza vaccine. General study points: Seasonal influenza vaccination, on each occasion, was suggested by the authors to recruit few new T cells.

Germline V lookup: CDR1 SGHKS, CDR2 YYEKEE (reference sequence). Between the trimmed V and J ends, which lost 5 bases and 3 bases, there was a span of 11 bases. This CDR3 spans 14 amino acids. Each CDR3 protein gets one entry after TCRdb re-called the RT-PCR reads with MiXCR. Of a few hundred thousand distinct CDR3 sequences in the sample, roughly 11% are singletons; the top ten hold about 12%. This clonotype was seen many times. Its antigen is as yet unknown. The rearrangement uses TRBV5-5 and TRBJ1-4; D remains ambiguous. This material consisted of PBMCs from blood, taken 45 days after vaccination. This sequence was found in a man in his forties or fifties who received an inactivated influenza vaccine. DNA for the CDR3: TGTGCCAGCAGGGCAGGTTTGGCTAATGAAAAACTGTTTTTT. It codes for CASRAGLANEKLFF. Full variable domain (remainder filled in from reference TRBV5-5 and TRBJ1-4): DAGVTQSPTHLIKTRGQQVTLRCSPISGHKSVSWYQQVLGQGPQFIFQYYEKEERGRGNFPDRFSARQFPNYSSELNVNALLLGDSALYLCASRAGLANEKLFFGSGTQLSVL.